The rows below give T cell receptor beta chains drawn from one sample of a study of cytomegalovirus exposure and HLA in healthy donors. Sequencing used immunoSEQ multiplex PCR; TCRdb keeps in-frame clones, though not all of them. The sample comprises a few hundred thousand clones, around 90% of which are singletons, and approximately 0.9% rests with the top ten. The sequencing input was PBMCs. Receptors originate from a young man in good health and CMV-seronegative. The CDR3 runs from the conserved cysteine through the conserved F or W. A D gene is named only where the DNA matches it firmly. A row's size may be missing; if present it is once, few, many or a size class.

D gene	V gene	clone size	J gene	CDR3 protein	CDR3 DNA
-	TRBV15	-	TRBJ1-2	CATSRVTAYGYTF	TGTGCCACCAGCAGAGTGACAGCCTATGGCTACACCTTC
-	TRBV20-1	few	TRBJ1-2	CSARWEGAF	TGCAGTGCTAGATGGGAGGGCGCCTTC
-	TRBV29-1	once	TRBJ2-7	CSVGLQGGGGYEQYF	TGCAGCGTTGGACTACAGGGTGGCGGTGGCTACGAGCAGTACTTC
TRBD2	TRBV27	-	TRBJ2-1	CASSPSRLAGDSNEQFF	TGTGCCAGCAGTCCCTCCCGACTAGCGGGGGACTCCAATGAGCAGTTCTTC
-	TRBV27	once	TRBJ1-6	CASSLRGGYNSPLHF	TGTGCCAGCAGCCTCCGGGGAGGCTATAATTCACCCCTCCACTTT
-	TRBV7-9	-	TRBJ1-3	CASSLVGGYSGNTIYF	TGTGCCAGCAGCTTGGTTGGGGGCTACTCTGGAAACACCATATATTTT
-	TRBV6-5	-	TRBJ2-1	CASSESGTLNEQFF	TGTGCCAGCAGTGAATCCGGGACTCTCAATGAGCAGTTCTTC
TRBD2	TRBV9	-	TRBJ2-7	CASNPSGGRYEQYF	TGTGCCAGCAACCCTAGCGGGGGCCGTTACGAGCAGTACTTC
TRBD2	TRBV7-7	-	TRBJ2-1	CASSLTSGANNEQFF	TGTGCCAGCAGCTTGACTAGCGGGGCGAACAATGAGCAGTTCTTC
-	TRBV5-1	-	TRBJ1-1	CASSLDQGTNTEAFF	TGCGCCAGCAGCTTGGATCAGGGGACGAACACTGAAGCTTTCTTT
TRBD2	TRBV5-1	-	TRBJ2-5	CASSLNGGTETQYF	TGCGCCAGCAGCTTGAACGGGGGGACGGAGACCCAGTACTTC
TRBD1	TRBV19	-	TRBJ1-5	CASSLGTGGNQPQHF	TGTGCCAGTAGCCTTGGGACAGGGGGCAATCAGCCCCAGCATTTT
TRBD1	TRBV7-2	-	TRBJ2-2	CASRRTGGTGELFF	TGTGCCAGCAGACGGACAGGGGGGACCGGGGAGCTGTTTTTT
-	TRBV18	-	TRBJ1-1	CASSPATVSRSEAFF	TGTGCCAGCTCACCAGCAACAGTATCTCGCTCTGAAGCTTTCTTT
TRBD1	TRBV11-2	-	TRBJ1-6	CASSFGQGDSPLHF	TGTGCCAGCAGCTTTGGACAGGGAGATTCACCCCTCCACTTT
-	TRBV7-8	-	TRBJ1-6	CASSLGGSVYSPLHF	TGTGCCAGCAGCTTAGGGGGCAGTGTTTATTCACCCCTCCACTTT
-	TRBV7-2	-	TRBJ1-2	CASSPGQNYGYTF	TGTGCCAGCAGCCCCGGACAGAACTATGGCTACACCTTC
TRBD1	TRBV15	-	TRBJ1-2	CATSRGDRVNYGYTF	TGTGCCACCAGCAGAGGGGACAGGGTTAACTATGGCTACACCTTC
-	TRBV7-2	-	TRBJ2-3	CASSRRETLDSTDTQYF	TGTGCCAGCAGCCGGCGTGAGACGCTAGATAGCACAGATACGCAGTATTTT
TRBD1	TRBV27	-	TRBJ1-4	CASSSITSEGQGYELFF	TGTGCCAGCAGTTCCATAACTTCAGAGGGACAGGGATACGAACTGTTTTTT
-	TRBV11-2	-	TRBJ2-7	CASSEDSTYEQYF	TGTGCCAGCTCGGAGGACAGCACCTACGAGCAGTACTTC
-	TRBV4-1	few	TRBJ1-6	CASSQYRVGNSPLHF	TGCGCCAGCAGCCAATACAGGGTCGGTAATTCACCCCTCCACTTT
-	TRBV4-3	-	TRBJ1-2	CASSQDIRGAFGYTF	TGCGCCAGCAGCCAAGATATAAGGGGTGCCTTCGGCTACACCTTC
-	TRBV9	-	TRBJ1-1	CASSVEGAADTEAFF	TGTGCCAGCAGCGTAGAAGGGGCCGCAGACACTGAAGCTTTCTTT
TRBD1	TRBV5-6	once	TRBJ1-2	CASSFRDRANYGYTF	TGTGCCAGCAGCTTCCGGGACAGGGCTAACTATGGCTACACCTTC
-	TRBV5-4	once	TRBJ2-1	CASSPELDYNEQFF	TGTGCCAGCAGCCCCGAACTAGACTACAATGAGCAGTTCTTC
-	TRBV6-1	-	TRBJ1-1	CASSEWNGEATEAFF	TGTGCCAGCAGTGAATGGAACGGGGAGGCCACTGAAGCTTTCTTT
TRBD1	TRBV4-1	-	TRBJ2-2	CASSQRPGTESTGELFF	TGCGCCAGCAGCCAACGTCCCGGGACAGAAAGCACCGGGGAGCTGTTTTTT
TRBD1	TRBV5-1	-	TRBJ2-7	CASGRDSYEQYF	TGCGCCAGCGGACGGGACAGCTACGAGCAGTACTTC
TRBD1	TRBV10-3	-	TRBJ1-1	CAISRTGGSAEAFF	TGTGCCATCAGCAGAACAGGGGGGAGCGCTGAAGCTTTCTTT
-	TRBV30	-	TRBJ1-2	CAWSVAGTNYGYTF	TGTGCCTGGAGTGTAGCAGGGACTAACTATGGCTACACCTTC